This T cell receptor beta chain was captured by sequencing in a study of OX40 agonist ivuxolimab in advanced cancers. Across the study: Patients treated during dose escalation were battling hepatocellular carcinoma, melanoma, renal cell or head and neck cancer. General study points: Compared with CD4+, CD8+ T cells on average had more expanded clones. At 0.1 to 3.0 mg/kg, CD4+ and CD8+ blood T cells expanded clonally by week 6. Researchers did not determine the expanded peripheral T cells' antigen specificity.

Remarks on this clone: Its cognate antigen is unknown.

Using immunoSEQ multiplex PCR, the repertoire was profiled, and TCRdb retains in-frame clones only, with some absent. Of 100,000 or so clones listed, about nine tenths were seen once; the top ten hold approximately 0.3%. This CDR3 is built from 15 residues. The germline CDR1 and CDR2 sequences are PRHDT and FYEKMQ (reference sequence). The sequenced sample was CD4+ or CD8+ T cells sorted from blood, obtained in a trial of the OX40 agonist ivuxolimab. This sequence joins TRBV13 and TRBJ2-5; 12 nucleotides line up with TRBD2. The DNA end is a closer match to TRBJ2-7, so the J assignment may be wrong. The receptor comes from an adult with an advanced solid tumor such as melanoma, head and neck, liver or kidney cancer. In DNA form, the CDR3 reads TGTGCCAGCAGCTTACGACTAGCGGGGGCCTACGAGCAGTACTTC. Translation gives CASSLRLAGAYEQYF.